This record looks at one TCR beta chain sequence and its context. Its antigen is unknown. The CDR3 covers 14 residues. The germline gives CDR1 LNHNV, CDR2 YYDKDF (reference sequence). V shed 1 base and J shed 4 bases, with 10 bases lying between them. Sequencing was performed with immunoSEQ multiplex PCR; in TCRdb, only in-frame clones are kept and a portion is missing. This repertoire shows approximately 60,000 clones, approximately 90% found once; its top ten account for roughly an eighth. The patients all showed relapse after autologous stem cell transplantation, while their brentuximab vedotin exposure varied. This entry belongs to a study of PD-1 blockade in classical Hodgkin lymphoma. Findings and limits, study-wide: Repertoire difference causes, possibly disease activity or prior therapy, remain undefined. Relapsed/refractory patients reportedly had lower baseline diversity than newly diagnosed patients. Whereas CD4+ TCR diversity had risen significantly by C4D1, CD8+ TCR diversity had not. Those achieving complete response showed baseline diversity like newly diagnosed patients.

The chain links TRBV15 to TRBJ1-1, with D perhaps matching TRBD1 (5 bases). The source is a human donor with classical Hodgkin lymphoma. The specimen was peripheral blood mononuclear cells (PBMCs), collected at baseline. Here the CDR3 DNA reads TGTGCCACCAGCAGAGTACGGGGCACCACTGAAGCTTTCTTT. This gives the protein CATSRVRGTTEAFF.